The 20 T cell receptor beta chains listed next were all sequenced from one sample in a study of shared T cell receptors in the human thymus. TCRdb keeps only in-frame clones here, not all; method: immunoSEQ multiplex PCR. Of 450,000 to 650,000 clones detected, approximately 78% appear once; the ten largest clones hold less than 0.015%. The same sample was also studied in work on human thymus T cells.

Sequenced: thymocytes. The origin of the receptors is a boy under two years old with a congenital heart defect.

The chain recombines TRBV28 with TRBJ2-5; possible D gene TRBD2, 6 bases. The CDR3 consists of 15 residues. Germline lookup yields CDR1 MDHEN and CDR2 SYDVKM. Trimming took off 4 bases at V and 0 bases at J, with 12 bases between the two ends. In nucleotides, the CDR3 is TGTGCCAGCAGTTGTTCGGGGGAGAACCAAGAGACCCAGTACTTC. It encodes CASSCSGENQETQYF.

This clone was counted between two and nine times. The chain links TRBV15 to TRBJ2-1; TRBD2 matches at 13 bases. Germline CDR1 LNHNV, CDR2 YYDKDF (reference sequence). This CDR3 is built from 16 residues. V dropped 2 bases and J dropped 4; count of bases not matched to a gene: 2. CDR3 region: CATSRRTSGSYNEQFF. In DNA, the CDR3 is TGTGCCACCAGCAGACGGACTAGCGGGAGTTACAATGAGCAGTTCTTC. Supplemented by reference TRBV15 and TRBJ2-1, the full variable domain reads DAMVIQNPRYQVTQFGKPVTLSCSQTLNHNVMYWYQQKSSQAPKLLFHYYDKDFNNEADTPDNFQSRRPNTSFCFLDIRSPGLGDTAMYLCATSRRTSGSYNEQFFGPGTRLTVL.

The chain recombines TRBV7-2 with TRBJ1-2, with D perhaps TRBD1 (6 bases). Deletions cut 5 bases from V and 7 bases from J, with 8 bases between. From germline, CDR1 is SGHTA and CDR2 FQGNSA. This CDR3 contains 11 residues. CDR3 residues: CASSQDSGYTF. Here the CDR3 DNA reads TGTGCCAGCAGCCAGGACAGTGGCTACACCTTC.

CDR3 DNA: TGTGCCAGCAGCCACGAACCTGGGACAGGGTCCTACGAGCAGTACTTC. Its protein product is CASSHEPGTGSYEQYF. The chain recombines TRBV14 with TRBJ2-7, with 9 bases lining up with TRBD1. The germline gives CDR1 SGHDN, CDR2 FVKESK. The V and J ends lost 3 bases and 1 base, in that order; junction bases with no gene match: 7. This CDR3 is built from 16 residues.

The rearrangement joins TRBV11-2 to TRBJ2-7; TRBD2 aligns across 7 bases. There are 13 residues in the CDR3. Looked up from germline, CDR1 is SGHAT and CDR2 is FQNNGV. Germline trimming cut 5 bases from V and 3 bases from J; bases unmatched to any gene: 4. CDR3 loop: CASSIGLVYEQYF. The CDR3, as DNA: TGTGCCAGCAGCATTGGACTAGTCTACGAGCAGTACTTC.

The V gene is TRBV11-2, the J gene TRBJ2-5, with D possibly matching TRBD1 (6 bases). Trimming left V 6 bases short and J 6 bases short, with 17 bases between. The CDR3 covers 14 residues. Per the germline V gene, CDR1 is SGHAT and CDR2 is FQNNGV. The CDR3 DNA reads as TGTGCCAGCAGGACAGGCAGCGGACAGCAGACCCAGTACTTC. Its protein is CASRTGSGQQTQYF.

This chain joins TRBV7-8 and TRBJ1-3; a possible D gene is TRBD1 (6 bases). The CDR3 loop spans 15 amino acids. The germline V gene encodes CDR1 SGHVS and CDR2 FQNEAQ. V was pared by 1 base and J by 6 bases, with 13 bases between. This CDR3 reads CASSLEQGYQNTIYF. In DNA form, the CDR3 reads TGTGCCAGCAGCTTAGAACAGGGCTATCAAAACACCATATATTTT.

This clone was detected a few times. The germline gene is not matched at one end of the junction; a read error may be the cause. V usage is TRBV6-6 and J usage is TRBJ1-2, with 8 bases matching TRBD1. CDR3 size: 13 residues. Germline values: CDR1 MNHNY, CDR2 SVGAGI (reference sequence). The CDR3 loop reads CASRGSSGGPAAF. The CDR3 DNA reads TGTGCCAGCAGGGGCAGCTCAGGGGGCCCGGCCGCCTTC.

The chain links TRBV5-4 to TRBJ2-2; D not resolved. With 2 bases removed from V and 1 base from J, the gap between germline ends came to 9 bases. This CDR3 is built from 15 residues. Germline values: CDR1 SGHNT, CDR2 YYREEE (reference sequence). This CDR3 reads CASSFMSGNTGELFF. The CDR3 coding sequence is TGTGCCAGCAGCTTTATGTCAGGGAACACCGGGGAGCTGTTTTTT.

This chain links TRBV13 with TRBJ2-3, with 7 bases aligning to TRBD2. The CDR3 covers 14 residues. Germline loops: CDR1 PRHDT, CDR2 FYEKMQ (reference sequence). V shed 1 base, J shed 4 bases, and the junction held 2 bases outside the gene matches. This CDR3 is CASSLEGRADTQYF. In DNA, the CDR3 is TGTGCCAGCAGCTTAGAGGGGAGGGCAGATACGCAGTATTTT. The full variable domain, completed using reference TRBV13 and TRBJ2-3, is AAGVIQSPRHLIKEKRETATLKCYPIPRHDTVYWYQQGPGQDPQFLISFYEKMQSDKGSIPDRFSAQQFSDYHSELNMSSLELGDSALYFCASSLEGRADTQYFGPGTRLTVL.

V usage is TRBV11-1 and J usage is TRBJ2-7; 10 positions agree with TRBD2. J was trimmed by 1 base and V by 5 bases; bases with no gene match: 8. The CDR3 is 16 residues long. Germline CDR1 reads SGHAT; CDR2 reads FQDESV (reference sequence). The CDR3 spells CASSRITGLASYEQYF. The DNA of the CDR3 is TGTGCCAGCAGCAGGATCACGGGACTAGCGTCCTACGAGCAGTACTTC.

The V and J genes are TRBV27 and TRBJ2-5, with 8 bases identical to TRBD2. The end of the DNA is better explained by TRBJ2-7, so the J call may be wrong. The CDR3 extends over 13 amino acids. Per germline, CDR1 MNHEY and CDR2 SMNVEV (reference sequence). CDR3 residues: CASTSGRRYEQYF. The DNA of the CDR3 is TGTGCCAGCACGAGCGGGAGACGATACGAGCAGTACTTC.

The rearrangement links TRBV9 to TRBJ2-6; D is uncertain. The germline gives CDR1 SGDLS, CDR2 YYNGEE. The V end was cut by 4 bases, the J end by 0 bases, with 5 bases between. This CDR3 is 14 amino acids long. The CDR3 reads CASSLRSGANVLTF. CDR3 DNA sequence: TGTGCCAGCAGCCTTCGCTCTGGGGCCAACGTCCTGACTTTC.

V usage is TRBV7-8 and J usage is TRBJ1-1; 8 bases line up with TRBD1. This CDR3 has 18 amino acids. Germline V gene lookup returns CDR1 SGHVS and CDR2 FQNEAQ. With 1 base clipped from V and 2 bases from J, the junction kept 12 bases outside the gene matches. CDR3 sequence (DNA): TGTGCCAGCAGCTTAGAATCGACGCCAGGGGGCGCTAACACTGAAGCTTTCTTT. Amino acids: CASSLESTPGGANTEAFF.

The chain has TRBV7-8 and TRBJ2-3; 11 bases map to TRBD2. The CDR3 sequence is 19 residues long. V lost 4 bases, J lost 1 base, and 13 bases stayed unmatched. Germline V CDR1 and CDR2: SGHVS, FQNEAQ. The CDR3: CASSYPQGASGRRTDTQYF. As DNA, the CDR3 is TGTGCCAGCAGCTACCCGCAGGGGGCTAGCGGGAGGCGCACAGATACGCAGTATTTT. Looking up the rest from reference TRBV7-8 and TRBJ2-3 gives the full variable domain: GAGVSQSPRYKVAKRGQDVALRCDPISGHVSLFWYQQALGQGPEFLTYFQNEAQLDKSGLPSDRFFAERPEGSVSTLKIQRTQQEDSAVYLCASSYPQGASGRRTDTQYFGPGTRLTVL.

In DNA, the CDR3 is TGTGCCAGCAGTCGACAGAGCAATCAGCCCCAGCATTTT. It specifies CASSRQSNQPQHF. J is TRBJ1-5 and V is TRBV5-6, with a possible D match to TRBD1 (5 bases). The germline V gene has CDR1 SGHDT and CDR2 YYEEEE. V was shortened by 5 bases and J by 1 base, with 7 bases between the two germline ends. The CDR3 is 13 amino acids.

A word on this clone: A junction boundary mismatches the germline segment, possibly from a read error. The chain joins TRBV19 to TRBJ2-1, with TRBD2 identical over 7 bases. Germline V gene lookup returns CDR1 LNHDA and CDR2 SQIVND (reference sequence). This CDR3 has 12 residues. The CDR3, as DNA: TGTGCCAGTAGTATAGATCGGCGGGAGAGGGTCTTC. Amino acids: CASSIDRRERVF.

The chain joins TRBV4-3 to TRBJ2-1, with 10 nucleotides matching TRBD2. This CDR3 has 17 residues. Per germline, CDR1 LGHNA and CDR2 YSLEER. J was trimmed by 8 bases and V by 2 bases; bases with no gene match: 12. The DNA for the CDR3 is TGCGCCAGCAGCCAATCAATCCCAGCGGGAGGGCCGGATGAGCAGTTCTTC. Protein: CASSQSIPAGGPDEQFF.

This chain joins TRBV7-8 and TRBJ2-1; unclear D gene. Deletions cut 4 bases from V and 6 bases from J, with 16 bases between. Germline V gives CDR1 SGHVS, CDR2 FQNEAQ. The CDR3 totals 15 residues. The DNA of the CDR3 is TGTGCCAGCAGCTCCGAGATTTCCCCCGTCAATGAGCAGTTCTTC. Protein: CASSSEISPVNEQFF.

V is TRBV19 and J is TRBJ2-6; the match to TRBD1 covers 8 bases. Germline trimming cut 7 bases from V and 7 bases from J; bases unmatched to any gene: 9. The CDR3 has 15 residues. CDR1 is LNHDA and CDR2 is SQIVND in the germline V gene (reference sequence). The CDR3 region has the DNA TGTGCCAGTACCCATGGACAGGGAAGAGCCAACGTCCTGACTTTC. It encodes CASTHGQGRANVLTF.